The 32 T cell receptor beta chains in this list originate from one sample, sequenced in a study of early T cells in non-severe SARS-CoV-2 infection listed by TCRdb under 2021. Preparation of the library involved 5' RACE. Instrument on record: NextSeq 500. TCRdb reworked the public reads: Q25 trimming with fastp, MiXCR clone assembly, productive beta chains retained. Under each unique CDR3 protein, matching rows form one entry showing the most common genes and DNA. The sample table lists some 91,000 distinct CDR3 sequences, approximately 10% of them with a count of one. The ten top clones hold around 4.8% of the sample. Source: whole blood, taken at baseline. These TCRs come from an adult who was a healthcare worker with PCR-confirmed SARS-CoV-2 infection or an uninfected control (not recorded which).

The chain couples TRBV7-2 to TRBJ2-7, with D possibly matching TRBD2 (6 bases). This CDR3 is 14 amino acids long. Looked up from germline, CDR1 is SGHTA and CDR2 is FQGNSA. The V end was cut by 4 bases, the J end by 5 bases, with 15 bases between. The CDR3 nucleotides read TGTGCCAGCAGCTCCCCAACGGGGGTGAACGAGCAGTACTTC. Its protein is CASSSPTGVNEQYF.

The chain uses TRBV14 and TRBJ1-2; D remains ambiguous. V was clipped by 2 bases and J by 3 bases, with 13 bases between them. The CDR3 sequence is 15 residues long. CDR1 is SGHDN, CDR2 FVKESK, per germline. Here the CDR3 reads CASSQFPPPDYGYTF. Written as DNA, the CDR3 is TGTGCCAGCAGCCAATTCCCCCCACCGGACTATGGCTACACCTTC. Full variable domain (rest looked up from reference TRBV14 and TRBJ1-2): EAGVTQFPSHSVIEKGQTVTLRCDPISGHDNLYWYRRVMGKEIKFLLHFVKESKQDESGMPNNRFLAERTGGTYSTLKVQPAELEDSGVYFCASSQFPPPDYGYTFGSGTRLTVV.

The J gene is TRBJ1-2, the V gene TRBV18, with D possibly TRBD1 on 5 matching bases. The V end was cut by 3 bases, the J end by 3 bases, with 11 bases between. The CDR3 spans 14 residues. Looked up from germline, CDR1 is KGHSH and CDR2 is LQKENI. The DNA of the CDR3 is TGTGCCAGCTCACCCGCCAGGGCGGACTATGGCTACACCTTC. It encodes CASSPARADYGYTF. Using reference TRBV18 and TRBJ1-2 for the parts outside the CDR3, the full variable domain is NAGVMQNPRHLVRRRGQEARLRCSPMKGHSHVYWYRQLPEEGLKFMVYLQKENIIDESGMPKERFSAEFPKEGPSILRIQQVVRGDSAAYFCASSPARADYGYTFGSGTRLTVV.

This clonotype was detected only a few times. The CDR3 region is CASGGRATGELFF. As DNA, the CDR3 is TGTGCCAGCGGTGGGAGGGCTACCGGGGAGCTGTTTTTT. The chain carries TRBV28 and TRBJ2-2; 7 positions agree with TRBD2. The junction had 5 bases not matched to a gene; V was cut back by 8 bases and J by 5 bases. Germline values: CDR1 MDHEN, CDR2 SYDVKM. The CDR3 covers 13 residues.

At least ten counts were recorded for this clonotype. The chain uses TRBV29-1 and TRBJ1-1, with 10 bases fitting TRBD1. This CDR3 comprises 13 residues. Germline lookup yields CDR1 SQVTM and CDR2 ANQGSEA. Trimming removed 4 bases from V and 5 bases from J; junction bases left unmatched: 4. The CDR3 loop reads CSVGGTGATEAFF. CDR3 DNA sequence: TGCAGCGTTGGTGGGACAGGGGCGACTGAAGCTTTCTTT.

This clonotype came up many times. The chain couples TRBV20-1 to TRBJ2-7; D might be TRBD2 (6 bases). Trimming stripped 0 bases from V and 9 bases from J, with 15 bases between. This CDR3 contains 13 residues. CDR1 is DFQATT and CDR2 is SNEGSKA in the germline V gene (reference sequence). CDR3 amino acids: CSAREVSGRVQYF. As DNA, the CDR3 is TGCAGTGCTAGAGAGGTTAGCGGCCGAGTGCAGTACTTC.

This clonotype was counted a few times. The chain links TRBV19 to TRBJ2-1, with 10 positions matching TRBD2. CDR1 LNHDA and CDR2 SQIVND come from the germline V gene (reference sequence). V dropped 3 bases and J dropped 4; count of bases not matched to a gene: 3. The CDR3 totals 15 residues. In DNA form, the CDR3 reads TGTGCCAGTAGTATCGAGCGGGAGGGTTACAATGAGCAGTTCTTC. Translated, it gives CASSIEREGYNEQFF. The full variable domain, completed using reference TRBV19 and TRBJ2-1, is DGGITQSPKYLFRKEGQNVTLSCEQNLNHDAMYWYRQDPGQGLRLIYYSQIVNDFQKGDIAEGYSVSREKKESFPLTVTSAQKNPTAFYLCASSIEREGYNEQFFGPGTRLTVL.

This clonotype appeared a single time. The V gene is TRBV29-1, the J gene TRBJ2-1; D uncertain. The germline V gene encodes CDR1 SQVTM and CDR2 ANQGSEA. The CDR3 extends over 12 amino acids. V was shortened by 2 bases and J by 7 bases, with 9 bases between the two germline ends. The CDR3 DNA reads TGCAGCGTTGAATCCCTTGGGAATGAGCAGTTCTTC. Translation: CSVESLGNEQFF.

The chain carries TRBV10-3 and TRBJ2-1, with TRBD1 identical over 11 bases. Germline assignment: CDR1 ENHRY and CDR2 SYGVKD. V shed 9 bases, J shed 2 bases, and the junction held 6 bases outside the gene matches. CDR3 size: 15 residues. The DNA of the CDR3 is TGTGCCATTTCGGGGACAGGGGGTACCTACAATGAGCAGTTCTTC. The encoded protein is CAISGTGGTYNEQFF.

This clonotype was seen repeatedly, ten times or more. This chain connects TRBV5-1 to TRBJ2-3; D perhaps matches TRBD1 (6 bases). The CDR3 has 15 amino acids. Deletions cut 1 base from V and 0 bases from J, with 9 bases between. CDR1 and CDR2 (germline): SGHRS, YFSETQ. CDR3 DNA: TGCGCCAGCAGCTTGTTACAGGGAAGCACAGATACGCAGTATTTT. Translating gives CASSLLQGSTDTQYF.

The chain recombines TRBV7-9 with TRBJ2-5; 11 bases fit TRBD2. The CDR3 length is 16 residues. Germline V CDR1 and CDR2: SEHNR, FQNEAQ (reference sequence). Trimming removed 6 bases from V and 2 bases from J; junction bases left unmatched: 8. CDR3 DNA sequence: TGTGCCAGCAGTCAAGGACTAGCGGGTTGGCAAGAGACCCAGTACTTC. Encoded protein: CASSQGLAGWQETQYF.

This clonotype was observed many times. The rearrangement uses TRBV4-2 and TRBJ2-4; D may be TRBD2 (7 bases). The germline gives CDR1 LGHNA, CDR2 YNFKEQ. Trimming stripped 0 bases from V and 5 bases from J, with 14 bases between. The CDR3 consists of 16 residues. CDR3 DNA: TGTGCCAGCAGCCAAGATCGGGGGGCGGGTGAAAACATTCAGTACTTC. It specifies CASSQDRGAGENIQYF.

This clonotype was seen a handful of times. CDR3 sequence: CASSHAAVGAEAFF. CDR3 bases: TGTGCCAGCAGCCACGCAGCCGTGGGCGCTGAAGCTTTCTTT. The V call is TRBV7-8, the J call TRBJ1-1; no definite D call. Trimming removed 5 bases from V and 6 bases from J, with 16 bases in between. The CDR3 has 14 residues. Germline CDR1 and CDR2: SGHVS and FQNEAQ. Combining the CDR3 with reference TRBV7-8 and TRBJ1-1 gives the whole variable domain GAGVSQSPRYKVAKRGQDVALRCDPISGHVSLFWYQQALGQGPEFLTYFQNEAQLDKSGLPSDRFFAERPEGSVSTLKIQRTQQEDSAVYLCASSHAAVGAEAFFGQGTRLTVV.

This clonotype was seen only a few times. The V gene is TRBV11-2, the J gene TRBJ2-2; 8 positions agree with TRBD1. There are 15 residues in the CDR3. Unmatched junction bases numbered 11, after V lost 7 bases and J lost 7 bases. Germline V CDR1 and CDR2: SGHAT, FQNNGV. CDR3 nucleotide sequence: TGTGCCAGCAACCGCAATCCAGGGGGCGGCGGGGAGCTGTTTTTT. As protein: CASNRNPGGGGELFF.

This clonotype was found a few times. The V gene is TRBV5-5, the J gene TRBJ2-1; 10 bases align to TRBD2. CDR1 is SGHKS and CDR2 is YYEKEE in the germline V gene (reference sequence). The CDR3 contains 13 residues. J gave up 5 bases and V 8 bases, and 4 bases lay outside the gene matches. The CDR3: CASGLAVHNEQFF. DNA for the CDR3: TGTGCCAGTGGACTAGCGGTACACAATGAGCAGTTCTTC.

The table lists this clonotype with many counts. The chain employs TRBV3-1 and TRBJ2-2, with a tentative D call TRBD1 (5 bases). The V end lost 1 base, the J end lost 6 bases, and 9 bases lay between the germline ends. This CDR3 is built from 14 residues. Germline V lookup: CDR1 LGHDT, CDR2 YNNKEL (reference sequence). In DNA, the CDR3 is TGTGCCAGCAGCCAAGGCAGGGTAGCCGGGGAGCTGTTTTTT. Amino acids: CASSQGRVAGELFF.

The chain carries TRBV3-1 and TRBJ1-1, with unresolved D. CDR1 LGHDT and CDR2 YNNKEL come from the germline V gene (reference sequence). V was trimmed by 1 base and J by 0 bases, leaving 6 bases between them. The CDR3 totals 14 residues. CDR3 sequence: CASSQGVMNTEAFF. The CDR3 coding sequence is TGTGCCAGCAGCCAAGGGGTAATGAACACTGAAGCTTTCTTT.

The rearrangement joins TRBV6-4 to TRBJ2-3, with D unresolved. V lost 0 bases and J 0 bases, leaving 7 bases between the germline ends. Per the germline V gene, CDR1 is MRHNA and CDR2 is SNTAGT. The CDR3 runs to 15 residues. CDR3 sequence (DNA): TGTGCCAGCAGTGACTCGATACAGAGCACAGATACGCAGTATTTT. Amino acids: CASSDSIQSTDTQYF.

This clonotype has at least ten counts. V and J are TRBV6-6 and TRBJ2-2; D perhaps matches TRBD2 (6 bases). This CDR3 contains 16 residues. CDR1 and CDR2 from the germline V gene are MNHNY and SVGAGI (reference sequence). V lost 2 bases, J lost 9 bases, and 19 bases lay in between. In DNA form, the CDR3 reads TGTGCCAGCAGTTACCCTATCGCCCAGGGAGGAAGGGAGCTGTTTTTT. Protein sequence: CASSYPIAQGGRELFF.

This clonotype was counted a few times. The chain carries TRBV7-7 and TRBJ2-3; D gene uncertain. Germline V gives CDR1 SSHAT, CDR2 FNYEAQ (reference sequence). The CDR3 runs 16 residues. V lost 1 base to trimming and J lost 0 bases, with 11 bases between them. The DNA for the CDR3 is TGTGCCAGCAGCTTAGGGATCCTTTCTAGCACAGATACGCAGTATTTT. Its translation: CASSLGILSSTDTQYF.

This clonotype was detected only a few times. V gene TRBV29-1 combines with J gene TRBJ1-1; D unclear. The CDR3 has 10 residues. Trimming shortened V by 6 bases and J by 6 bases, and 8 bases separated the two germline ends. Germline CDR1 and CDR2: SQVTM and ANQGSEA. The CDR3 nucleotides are TGCAGCGTCGTCACCCCTGAAGCTTTCTTT. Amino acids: CSVVTPEAFF. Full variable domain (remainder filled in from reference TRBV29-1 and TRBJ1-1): SAVISQKPSRDICQRGTSLTIQCQVDSQVTMMFWYRQQPGQSLTLIATANQGSEATYESGFVIDKFPISRPNLTFSTLTVSNMSPEDSSIYLCSVVTPEAFFGQGTRLTVV.

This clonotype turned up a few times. This CDR3 reads CAISPGGGDTQYF. The DNA for the CDR3 is TGTGCCATCTCCCCAGGGGGGGGAGATACGCAGTATTTT. V is TRBV10-3 and J is TRBJ2-3, with D possibly called TRBD1 or TRBD2 (7 bases each). The germline V and J ends were trimmed by 8 bases and 5 bases, with 14 bases remaining between them. The CDR3 extends over 13 amino acids. Germline lookup yields CDR1 ENHRY and CDR2 SYGVKD.

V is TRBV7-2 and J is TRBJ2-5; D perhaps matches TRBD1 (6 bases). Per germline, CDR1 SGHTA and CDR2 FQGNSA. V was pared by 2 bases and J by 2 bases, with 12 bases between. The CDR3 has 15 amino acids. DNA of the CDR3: TGTGCCAGCAGCTTATCCGGGACAAAGCAAGAGACCCAGTACTTC. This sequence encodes CASSLSGTKQETQYF.

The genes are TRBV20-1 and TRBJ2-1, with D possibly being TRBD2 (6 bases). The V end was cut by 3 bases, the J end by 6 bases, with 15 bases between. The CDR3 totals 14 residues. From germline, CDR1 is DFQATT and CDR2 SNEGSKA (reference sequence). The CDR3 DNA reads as TGCAGTGCTAGCCCCTGGACCGGGGGCAATGAGCAGTTCTTC. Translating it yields CSASPWTGGNEQFF.

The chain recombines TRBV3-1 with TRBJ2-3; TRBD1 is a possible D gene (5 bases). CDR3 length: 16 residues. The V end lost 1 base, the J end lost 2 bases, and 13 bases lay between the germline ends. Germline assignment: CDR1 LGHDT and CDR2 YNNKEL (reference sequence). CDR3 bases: TGTGCCAGCAGCCAAGTTACAGGAACCCACACAGATACGCAGTATTTT. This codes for CASSQVTGTHTDTQYF.

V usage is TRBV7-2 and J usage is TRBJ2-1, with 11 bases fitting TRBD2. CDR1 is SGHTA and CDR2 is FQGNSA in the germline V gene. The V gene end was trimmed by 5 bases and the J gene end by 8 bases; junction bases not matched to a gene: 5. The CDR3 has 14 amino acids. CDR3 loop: CASSPIAGGDEQFF. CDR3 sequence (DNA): TGTGCCAGCAGCCCGATAGCGGGAGGGGATGAGCAGTTCTTC.

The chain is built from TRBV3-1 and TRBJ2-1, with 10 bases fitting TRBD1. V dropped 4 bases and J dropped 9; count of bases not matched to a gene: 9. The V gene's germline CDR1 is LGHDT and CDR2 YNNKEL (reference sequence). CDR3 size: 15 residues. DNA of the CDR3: TGTGCCAGCAGCCGATACCCCGGGACAGGGGTTGAGCAGTTCTTC. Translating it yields CASSRYPGTGVEQFF.

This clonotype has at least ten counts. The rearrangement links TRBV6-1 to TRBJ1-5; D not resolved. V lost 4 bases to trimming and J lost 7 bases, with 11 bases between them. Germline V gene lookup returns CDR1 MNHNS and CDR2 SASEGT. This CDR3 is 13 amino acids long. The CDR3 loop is CASSGYGGQPQHF. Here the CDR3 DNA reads TGTGCCAGCAGTGGATATGGAGGGCAGCCCCAGCATTTT.

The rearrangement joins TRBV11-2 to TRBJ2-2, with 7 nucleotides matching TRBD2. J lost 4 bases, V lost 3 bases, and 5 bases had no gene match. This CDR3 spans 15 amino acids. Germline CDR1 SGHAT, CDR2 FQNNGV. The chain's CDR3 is CASSFRTSGTGELFF. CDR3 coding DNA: TGTGCCAGCAGCTTTCGGACTAGTGGCACCGGGGAGCTGTTTTTT.

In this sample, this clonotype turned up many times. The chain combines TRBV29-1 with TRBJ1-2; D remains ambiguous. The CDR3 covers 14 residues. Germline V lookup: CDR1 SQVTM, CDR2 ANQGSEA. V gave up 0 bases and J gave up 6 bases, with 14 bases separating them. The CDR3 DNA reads TGCAGCGTTGAAGATGCGTCGGGAATACATGGCTACACCTTC. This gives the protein CSVEDASGIHGYTF.

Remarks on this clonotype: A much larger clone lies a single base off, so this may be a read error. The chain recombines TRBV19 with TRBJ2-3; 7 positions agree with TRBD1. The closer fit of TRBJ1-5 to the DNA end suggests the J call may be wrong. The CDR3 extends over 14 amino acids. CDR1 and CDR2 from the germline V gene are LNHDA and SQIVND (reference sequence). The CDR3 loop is CASSPGGSPDTQHF. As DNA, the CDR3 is TGTGCCAGTAGTCCAGGGGGGAGCCCAGATACGCAGCATTTT.

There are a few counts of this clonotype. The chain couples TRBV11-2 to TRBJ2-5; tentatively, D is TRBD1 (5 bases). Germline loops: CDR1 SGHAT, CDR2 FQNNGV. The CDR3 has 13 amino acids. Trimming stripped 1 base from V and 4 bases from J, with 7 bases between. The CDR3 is CASSLVGPETQYF. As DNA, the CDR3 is TGTGCCAGCAGCTTAGTGGGGCCAGAGACCCAGTACTTC.